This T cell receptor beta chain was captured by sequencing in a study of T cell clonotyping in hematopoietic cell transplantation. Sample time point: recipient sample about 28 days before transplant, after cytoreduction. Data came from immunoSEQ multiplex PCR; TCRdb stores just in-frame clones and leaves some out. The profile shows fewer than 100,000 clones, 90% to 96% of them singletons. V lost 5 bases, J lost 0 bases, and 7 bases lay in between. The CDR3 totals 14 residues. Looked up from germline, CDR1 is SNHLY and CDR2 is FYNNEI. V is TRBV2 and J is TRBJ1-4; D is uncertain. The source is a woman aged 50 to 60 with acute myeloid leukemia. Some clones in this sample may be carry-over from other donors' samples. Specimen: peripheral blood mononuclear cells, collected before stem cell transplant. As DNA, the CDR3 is TGTGCCAGCAGTACATACTCAACTAATGAAAAACTGTTTTTT. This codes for CASSTYSTNEKLFF.